This T cell receptor beta chain originates from a study of monozygotic twins with inflammatory bowel disease. Input per TCR library consisted of around 3.5 ug of total RNA. TCRdb reprocessed the 5' RACE reads; each CDR3 protein has one entry and no DNA is given. Its listing shows 400,000 to 500,000 distinct CDR3 sequences. The germline V gene encodes CDR1 SGHRS and CDR2 YFSETQ. The CDR3 runs to 16 residues. The rearrangement links TRBV5-1 to TRBJ2-7; TCRdb selects TRBD2, and the lack of DNA leaves this call unchecked. This clonotype was sampled from a human donor with ulcerative colitis or Crohn's disease, or a healthy co-twin of an affected twin (not recorded which). The specimen sequenced was blood. CDR3 in amino acids: CASSGLGTSGSYEQYF.